Listed here are 20 T cell receptor beta chains from one sample, sequenced in a study of T cells after yellow fever vaccination. TCRdb fed the 5' RACE reads into MiXCR, producing one record per CDR3 protein. The repertoire consists of 150,000 to 200,000 distinct CDR3 sequences, with approximately 6.2% occurring once and the leading ten covering 2.5% to 3.5%. The sample consisted of CD4+ T cells sorted from PBMCs, taken on the day of the first yellow fever vaccination. All receptors come from a man between 18 and 29 years old who received the YFV17D yellow fever vaccine.

This clonotype was seen a few times. The CDR3 sequence is CAWSLRGGTEAFF. Written as DNA, the CDR3 is TGTGCCTGGAGTCTACGTGGGGGCACTGAAGCTTTCTTT. The J gene is TRBJ1-1, the V gene TRBV30, with a weak D call TRBD1 (5 bases). The germline CDR1 and CDR2 sequences are GTSNPN and SVGIG (reference sequence). The CDR3 sequence is 13 residues long. Trimming removed 2 bases at V and 4 bases at J, with 11 bases between.

Only a few counts were recorded for this clonotype. The J gene is TRBJ2-3, the V gene TRBV5-1; D unclear. CDR1 and CDR2 (germline): SGHRS, YFSETQ. Trimming left V 0 bases short and J 0 bases short, with 11 bases between. This CDR3 contains 16 residues. Written as DNA, the CDR3 is TGCGCCAGCAGCTTGGCCGGCCAGGTTAGCACAGATACGCAGTATTTT. This translates into CASSLAGQVSTDTQYF.

The chain has TRBV2 and TRBJ1-5; unclear D gene. Germline V gene lookup returns CDR1 SNHLY and CDR2 FYNNEI. The CDR3 length is 14 residues. Deletions cut 8 bases from V and 0 bases from J, with 11 bases between. As DNA, the CDR3 is TGTGCCAGCGGCCGCCTTAATAGCAATCAGCCCCAGCATTTT. Translating gives CASGRLNSNQPQHF.

This clonotype was counted at least ten times. V usage is TRBV3-1 and J usage is TRBJ2-7; no clear D. The CDR3 totals 14 residues. V was clipped by 4 bases and J by 1 base, with 11 bases between them. The germline V gene has CDR1 LGHDT and CDR2 YNNKEL (reference sequence). CDR3 nucleotides: TGTGCCAGCAGCCCAACGACGGATTCCTACGAGCAGTACTTC. It codes for CASSPTTDSYEQYF.

At least ten counts were recorded for this clonotype. This sequence joins TRBV7-8 and TRBJ2-2, with D unclear. Germline-derived CDR1 and CDR2 are SGHVS and FQNEAQ. The V gene lost 0 bases and the J gene lost 7 bases, with 9 bases spanning the gap. The CDR3 sequence is 14 residues long. CDR3 coding DNA: TGTGCCAGCAGCTTAGCGTTAGACTTCGGGGAGCTGTTTTTT. Residues: CASSLALDFGELFF.

This clonotype showed up just a few times. J is TRBJ1-5 and V is TRBV4-3; TRBD1 is a possible D gene (5 bases). The V gene's germline CDR1 is LGHNA and CDR2 YSLEER. The CDR3 covers 13 residues. V lost 5 bases and J lost 4, with 9 bases in between. The DNA for the CDR3 is TGCGCCAGCAGCGGGACCCTAAATCAGCCCCAGCATTTT. This sequence encodes CASSGTLNQPQHF.

This clonotype was recorded at least ten times. The CDR3 loop is CASSLTVLNTEAFF. CDR3 bases: TGTGCCAGCAGCTTGACGGTATTGAACACTGAAGCTTTCTTT. The chain couples TRBV5-8 to TRBJ1-1; D is undetermined. With 1 base removed from V and 0 bases from J, the gap between germline ends came to 7 bases. This CDR3 comprises 14 residues. The germline V gene encodes CDR1 SGHTS and CDR2 YDEGEE.

This clonotype was detected many times. J is TRBJ2-7 and V is TRBV11-2, with D possibly TRBD2 on 5 matching bases. This CDR3 region has 11 residues. V was shortened by 5 bases and J by 11 bases, with 13 bases between the two germline ends. Germline loops: CDR1 SGHAT, CDR2 FQNNGV. The CDR3 sequence is CASSTGPGKYF. In nucleotides, the CDR3 is TGTGCCAGCAGCACCGGACCGGGGAAGTACTTC.

This clonotype was seen a handful of times. The chain has TRBV4-2 and TRBJ1-1, with D unclear. Deletions cut 0 bases from V and 6 bases from J, with 14 bases between. The CDR3 is 15 amino acids. Germline V gives CDR1 LGHNA, CDR2 YNFKEQ. CDR3 DNA: TGTGCCAGCAGCCAAGATGACTTAGGGATTTCTGAAGCTTTCTTT. Encoded protein: CASSQDDLGISEAFF.

This clonotype was seen repeatedly, ten times or more. CDR3 protein: CAISESIPGNEQFF. For the CDR3, the DNA is TGTGCCATCAGTGAGTCGATCCCCGGCAATGAGCAGTTCTTC. The V gene is TRBV10-3, the J gene TRBJ2-1; D is undetermined. The CDR3 covers 14 residues. Trimming cost V 0 bases and J 6 bases, with 9 bases left between them. Germline-derived CDR1 and CDR2 are ENHRY and SYGVKD.

This clonotype occurred many times. This chain joins TRBV5-1 and TRBJ1-3, with D perhaps TRBD1 (5 bases). There are 15 residues in the CDR3. Trimming pared 1 base from V and 4 bases from J, leaving 12 bases between. CDR1 SGHRS and CDR2 YFSETQ come from the germline V gene. CDR3 in DNA: TGCGCCAGCAGCTTGCAGGGAATGAGCGGAAACACCATATATTTT. Its translation: CASSLQGMSGNTIYF.

The rearrangement links TRBV4-2 to TRBJ2-6; D gene unclear. Trimming shortened V by 1 base and J by 0 bases, and 7 bases separated the two germline ends. CDR3 length: 16 amino acids. Germline CDR1 and CDR2: LGHNA and YNFKEQ. The CDR3 here is CASSQAPASGANVLTF. For the CDR3, the DNA is TGTGCCAGCAGCCAAGCCCCGGCCTCTGGGGCCAACGTCCTGACTTTC.

In its sample, this clonotype was seen many times. V is TRBV24-1 and J is TRBJ2-1; tentatively, D is TRBD2 (6 bases). The CDR3 length is 15 residues. Germline V gene lookup returns CDR1 KGHDR and CDR2 SFDVKD. V lost 2 bases to trimming and J lost 7 bases, with 14 bases between them. DNA for the CDR3: TGTGCCACCAGTGATTCCCAGGGAGGCCTTAATGAGCAGTTCTTC. Translated, it gives CATSDSQGGLNEQFF.

This clonotype was seen only a few times. The V call is TRBV7-8, the J call TRBJ2-5, with 11 bases identical to TRBD2. The CDR3 length is 16 residues. The germline gives CDR1 SGHVS, CDR2 FQNEAQ. Trimming at V came to 7 bases and at J to 1 base, leaving 8 bases not matched to a gene. CDR3 protein: CASTSLAGGLQETQYF. The CDR3, as DNA: TGTGCCAGCACCTCTCTAGCGGGGGGCCTCCAAGAGACCCAGTACTTC.

This clonotype was seen a handful of times. The gene calls are TRBV5-1 and TRBJ1-2; 7 nucleotides agree with TRBD1. J was trimmed by 4 bases and V by 3 bases; bases with no gene match: 3. This CDR3 region has 13 residues. The germline V gene has CDR1 SGHRS and CDR2 YFSETQ. The DNA of the CDR3 is TGCGCCAGCAGCTCGACAGGGATCTATGGCTACACCTTC. Its translation is CASSSTGIYGYTF. Full variable domain (missing parts from reference TRBV5-1 and TRBJ1-2): KAGVTQTPRYLIKTRGQQVTLSCSPISGHRSVSWYQQTPGQGLQFLFEYFSETQRNKGNFPGRFSGRQFSNSRSEMNVSTLELGDSALYLCASSSTGIYGYTFGSGTRLTVV.

The table lists this clonotype with many counts. The rearrangement uses TRBV29-1 and TRBJ1-4, with D hard to call. The ends were cut back, 7 bases at V and 8 bases at J, with 20 bases in the middle. CDR3 length equals 14 residues. Germline V gene lookup returns CDR1 SQVTM and CDR2 ANQGSEA. The DNA of the CDR3 is TGCAGCGCGGCCCGGGAGGAAGAGAGGGAAAAACTGTTTTTT. It specifies CSAAREEEREKLFF.

This clonotype turned up a few times. The rearrangement uses TRBV7-9 and TRBJ2-3; 8 bases agree with TRBD1. CDR1 is SEHNR and CDR2 is FQNEAQ in the germline V gene (reference sequence). The CDR3 is 13 amino acids. V was pared by 1 base and J by 6 bases, with 0 bases of the junction left unmatched. The DNA of the CDR3 is TGTGCCAGCAGCTTAGGGACAGGGGATACGCAGTATTTT. As protein: CASSLGTGDTQYF.

The sample holds many counts of this clonotype. The chain is built from TRBV5-1 and TRBJ2-5; possible D gene TRBD2, 5 bases. Germline V gene lookup returns CDR1 SGHRS and CDR2 YFSETQ. Between the trimmed V and J ends, which lost 2 bases and 2 bases, there was a span of 13 bases. CDR3 size: 15 residues. CDR3: CASSFSSSPQETQYF. For the CDR3, the DNA is TGCGCCAGCAGCTTCTCTAGCTCGCCTCAAGAGACCCAGTACTTC.

This clonotype turned up a few times. The chain links TRBV10-2 to TRBJ2-3; no clear D gene. This CDR3 region has 16 residues. Germline V lookup: CDR1 WSHSY, CDR2 SAAADI. With 3 bases removed from V and 2 bases from J, the gap between germline ends came to 15 bases. The CDR3 nucleotides are TGCGCCAGCAGTGATAGGCAGGCGTTGATCACAGATACGCAGTATTTT. As protein: CASSDRQALITDTQYF.

This clonotype came up many times. The chain uses TRBV10-3 and TRBJ1-1; D may be TRBD1 (6 bases). V lost 3 bases and J lost 7, with 12 bases in between. The CDR3 contains 13 residues. CDR1 and CDR2 (germline): ENHRY, SYGVKD. As DNA, the CDR3 is TGTGCCATCAGTGATCAGGGGAGAGGTGAAGCTTTCTTT. This encodes CAISDQGRGEAFF.